This is a list of T cell receptor beta chains from one sample in a study of T cell responses to AZD1222 COVID-19 vaccine. The data were produced by immunoSEQ multiplex PCR, yet TCRdb's version contains in-frame clones alone and is incomplete. The sample has tens of thousands of clones, approximately 85% seen once; the top ten hold about 3.5%. This sample comprised peripheral blood, obtained 28 days after the second AZD1222 dose. These receptors came from an adult who received the AZD1222 COVID-19 vaccine. CDR3s include the opening cysteine and the closing phenylalanine or tryptophan. D genes are given only for firm matches. Size values are once, few and many counts, or a class for expanded clones, and some rows have none.

>TRBJ1-5|.|few|TRBV4-3
CASSQDGDTDQPQHF
TGCGCCAGCAGCCAAGATGGGGACACTGATCAGCCCCAGCATTTT
>TRBJ1-5|.|.|TRBV4-1
CASREGGYSNQPQHF
TGCGCCAGCAGGGAGGGGGGCTATAGCAATCAGCCCCAGCATTTT
>TRBJ2-3|.|.|TRBV5-1
CASSFSTTDTQYF
TGCGCCAGCAGCTTTTCAACTACGGATACGCAGTATTTT
>TRBJ1-1|.|.|TRBV7-2
CASSPTYRNPEAFF
TGTGCCAGCAGCCCTACTTACAGGAACCCTGAAGCTTTCTTT
>TRBJ2-4|TRBD2|.|TRBV7-9
CASTGGTSKNIQYF
TGTGCCAGCACCGGCGGGACTAGCAAAAACATTCAGTACTTC
>TRBJ2-7|.|.|TRBV11-3
CASSSPTGLGEQYF
TGTGCCAGCAGCTCGCCGACAGGACTAGGGGAGCAGTACTTC
>TRBJ1-2|.|.|TRBV11-2
CASSFPNKRDYGYTF
TGTGCCAGCAGCTTCCCGAACAAGCGGGACTATGGCTACACCTTC
>TRBJ2-7|TRBD2|.|TRBV19
CASSIRTSGRFYEQYF
TGTGCCAGTAGTATCCGGACTAGCGGGAGGTTCTACGAGCAGTACTTC
>TRBJ1-4|TRBD1|.|TRBV9
CASSVLDRGDEKLFF
TGTGCCAGCAGCGTCCTGGACAGGGGAGATGAAAAACTGTTTTTT
>TRBJ2-7|TRBD2|.|TRBV6-5
CASRSRLALDEQYF
TGTGCCAGCAGATCTCGACTAGCTCTCGACGAGCAGTACTTC
>TRBJ1-4|.|.|TRBV14
CASSQQGNTNEKLFF
TGTGCCAGCAGCCAACAGGGGAACACTAATGAAAAACTGTTTTTT
>TRBJ2-1|.|.|TRBV2
CASSGLDYNEQFF
TGTGCCAGCAGTGGGCTTGACTACAATGAGCAGTTCTTC
>TRBJ2-7|.|.|TRBV28
CASSPRDNYEQYF
TGTGCCAGCAGTCCCCGGGACAACTACGAGCAGTACTTC
>TRBJ2-7|.|few|TRBV7-8
CASSQGQGPSYEQYF
TGTGCCAGCAGCCAAGGTCAGGGGCCTTCCTACGAGCAGTACTTC
>TRBJ2-1|TRBD2|.|TRBV6-2/TRBV6-3
CASSYSNRLAGVDEQFF
TGTGCCAGCAGTTACTCGAATCGGCTAGCGGGAGTCGATGAGCAGTTCTTC
>TRBJ2-1|TRBD2|.|TRBV12-5
CASGPETSGGANEQFF
TGTGCTAGTGGTCCGGAGACTAGCGGGGGGGCCAATGAGCAGTTCTTC
>TRBJ1-4|.|.|TRBV7-9
CASSTWEGSNEKLFF
TGTGCCAGCAGTACCTGGGAGGGGTCTAATGAAAAACTGTTTTTT
>TRBJ1-2|TRBD1|.|TRBV24-1
CANDRGPNYGYTF
TGTGCCAACGACAGGGGACCTAACTATGGCTACACCTTC
>TRBJ2-7|.|.|TRBV28
CAIDGRYEQYF
TGTGCCATCGACGGCAGATACGAGCAGTACTTC
>TRBJ2-5|.|.|TRBV6-5
CASSTGLEVETQYF
TGTGCCAGCAGTACGGGCCTTGAGGTGGAGACCCAGTACTTC
>TRBJ1-2|.|medium-sized|TRBV7-9
CASSSNADRHSGYTF
TGTGCCAGCAGCTCTAACGCCGACAGGCACTCTGGCTACACCTTC
>TRBJ2-7|TRBD2|once|TRBV5-4
CASSPPGASGPYEQYF
TGTGCCAGCAGCCCCCCTGGGGCTAGCGGACCCTACGAGCAGTACTTC
>TRBJ2-3|TRBD2|.|TRBV24-1
CATSDLGRETDTQYF
TGTGCCACCAGTGATTTAGGGCGGGAGACAGATACGCAGTATTTT
>TRBJ1-1|.|.|TRBV6-5
CASIQGGAEAFF
TGTGCCAGCATCCAAGGGGGAGCTGAAGCTTTCTTT
>TRBJ1-5|.|.|TRBV7-9
CASSLLDQPQHF
TGTGCCAGCAGCTTACTCGATCAGCCCCAGCATTTT
>TRBJ2-1|.|.|TRBV7-3
CASSLGNNEQFF
TGTGCCAGCAGCTTAGGAAACAATGAGCAGTTCTTC
>TRBJ2-3|.|.|TRBV18
CASSPTGTRSTDTQYF
TGTGCCAGCTCACCAACAGGGACCCGAAGCACAGATACGCAGTATTTT
>TRBJ1-4|TRBD1|.|TRBV14
CASSLLGQGDQKLFF
TGTGCCAGCAGCCTCCTAGGACAGGGAGACCAAAAACTGTTTTTT
>TRBJ1-1|.|.|TRBV11-2
CASSLGGAGGTEAFF
TGTGCCAGCAGCTTGGGGGGGGCAGGTGGCACTGAAGCTTTCTTT
>TRBJ1-1|.|.|TRBV30
CARSIADQTEAFF
TGTGCCCGGTCCATCGCGGACCAGACTGAAGCTTTCTTT
>TRBJ2-7|.|once|TRBV7-9
CASSPDRYEQYF
TGTGCCAGCAGCCCGGACCGCTACGAGCAGTACTTC
>TRBJ1-2|TRBD1|.|TRBV7-9
CASSLDRGYGYTF
TGTGCCAGCAGCTTAGACAGGGGGTATGGCTACACCTTC